Presented here are 20 T cell receptor beta chains from one specimen sequenced in a study of blood T cells in healthy people across ages. With a J-beta primer mix and a sample-barcoded 5' primer, a second PCR ran roughly 6 to 11 cycles. TCRdb analysed the 5' RACE reads with MiXCR anew, one entry per CDR3 protein. The profile covers roughly 1.7 million distinct CDR3 sequences, with around 35% appearing a single time and about 10% taken by the ten largest. Source material: blood. The origin of the receptors is a woman in her twenties or thirties in good health.

CDR3 amino acids: CSVGGGQGAKGYTF. The CDR3 DNA sequence: TGCAGCGTTGGAGGGGGACAGGGGGCGAAGGGCTACACCTTC. The chain links TRBV29-1 to TRBJ1-2; 12 nucleotides line up with TRBD1. Germline V lookup: CDR1 SQVTM, CDR2 ANQGSEA. There are 14 residues in the CDR3. After removal of 4 bases from V and 8 bases from J, the junction contained 8 bases not matched to a gene.

This chain connects TRBV7-6 to TRBJ2-7; no reliable D call. This CDR3 region has 14 residues. Germline CDR1 SGHVS, CDR2 FNYEAQ. The V and J ends lost 5 bases and 3 bases respectively, with 14 bases between them. In DNA form, the CDR3 reads TGTGCCAGCAGCCCTCAGACACCATACTACGAGCAGTACTTC. Amino acid sequence: CASSPQTPYYEQYF.

The gene calls are TRBV27 and TRBJ2-3, with TRBD2 matching over 10 bases. Germline values: CDR1 MNHEY, CDR2 SMNVEV (reference sequence). The CDR3 sequence is 16 residues long. The J segment lost 3 bases and the V segment lost 5 bases, leaving 8 bases of the junction unmatched. The CDR3 bases are TGTGCCAGCAGTCTTCTAGCGGGAGAACAGACAGATACGCAGTATTTT. Translated: CASSLLAGEQTDTQYF.

This clonotype showed up just a few times. This rearrangement joins TRBV2 to TRBJ2-1; D possibly uses TRBD1 or TRBD2 (6 bases each). Trimming left V 7 bases short and J 6 bases short, with 10 bases between. Germline CDR1 is SNHLY and CDR2 is FYNNEI. This CDR3 contains 12 residues. CDR3 in amino acids: CASKGGSNEQFF. DNA for the CDR3: TGTGCCAGCAAAGGGGGGAGCAATGAGCAGTTCTTC.

This clonotype has a handful of counts. The genes are TRBV7-9 and TRBJ2-3, with D uncertain. From germline, CDR1 is SEHNR and CDR2 FQNEAQ (reference sequence). V was pared by 5 bases and J by 0 bases, with 12 bases between. The CDR3 runs to 15 residues. The CDR3 region has the DNA TGTGCCAGCAGCCCCGGGTGGTTCAGCACAGATACGCAGTATTTT. As protein: CASSPGWFSTDTQYF.

This chain links TRBV20-1 with TRBJ2-1; D is unclear. Germline V gene sequence: CDR1 DFQATT, CDR2 SNEGSKA (reference sequence). The CDR3 totals 12 residues. V shed 3 bases and J shed 10 bases, with 13 bases lying between them. The CDR3 is CSARATKPEQFF. Written as DNA, the CDR3 is TGCAGTGCTAGGGCAACTAAACCCGAGCAGTTCTTC.

There are a few counts of this clonotype. This rearrangement joins TRBV29-1 to TRBJ1-1, with D hard to call. This CDR3 spans 14 amino acids. In germline, CDR1 is SQVTM, CDR2 ANQGSEA. V gave up 8 bases and J gave up 7 bases, with 23 bases separating them. CDR3 DNA sequence: TGCAGCTACACGAAAGGACCCCTTTTGGGTGAAGCTTTCTTT. Its protein is CSYTKGPLLGEAFF.

This clonotype turned up a few times. The chain carries TRBV3-1 and TRBJ2-1, with no clear D. The germline V gene has CDR1 LGHDT and CDR2 YNNKEL (reference sequence). The CDR3 sequence is 17 residues long. Between the trimmed V and J ends, which lost 6 bases and 0 bases, there was a span of 18 bases. CDR3 amino acids: CASRITGGRSSYNEQFF. CDR3 nucleotides: TGTGCCAGCAGAATAACGGGCGGTAGAAGCTCCTACAATGAGCAGTTCTTC.

The chain combines TRBV20-1 with TRBJ2-6; unclear D gene. V was trimmed by 1 base and J by 2 bases, leaving 9 bases between them. The CDR3 length is 15 residues. Germline V gene lookup returns CDR1 DFQATT and CDR2 SNEGSKA (reference sequence). CDR3 nucleotides: TGCAGTGCTAGAGTGGTCCCGGCTGGGGCCAACGTCCTGACTTTC. This gives the protein CSARVVPAGANVLTF.

V is TRBV6-2 or TRBV6-3 and J is TRBJ2-4, with 7 bases that match TRBD2. The closer fit of TRBJ2-7 to the DNA end suggests the J call may be wrong. CDR3 length: 15 residues. Germline V gene data show CDR1 as MNHEY and CDR2 as SVGEGT. DNA for the CDR3: TGTGCCAGCAGTTACCTGCGGGAGAAGAGTCACGAGCAGTACTTC. Protein: CASSYLREKSHEQYF.

V and J are TRBV14 and TRBJ2-1, with D possibly called TRBD1 or TRBD2 (5 bases each). The CDR3 extends over 17 amino acids. Per germline, CDR1 SGHDN and CDR2 FVKESK. V was shortened by 0 bases and J by 0 bases, with 12 bases between the two germline ends. CDR3 residues: CASSQDPGTASYNEQFF. The CDR3 nucleotides read TGTGCCAGCAGCCAAGATCCCGGGACCGCCTCCTACAATGAGCAGTTCTTC.

This clonotype came up a few times. This sequence joins TRBV29-1 and TRBJ2-2, with 13 bases identical to TRBD2. Per germline, CDR1 SQVTM and CDR2 ANQGSEA. Trimming took 2 bases from V and 5 from J; bases not matched to a gene: 2. The CDR3 has 15 residues. The CDR3 coding sequence is TGCAGCGTTGAAAGACTAGCGGGAGGTACCGGGGAGCTGTTTTTT. Residues: CSVERLAGGTGELFF.

The chain is built from TRBV20-1 and TRBJ2-1; TRBD2 matches at 8 bases. V was clipped by 0 bases and J by 8 bases; unmatched bases: 9. CDR1 is DFQATT, CDR2 SNEGSKA, per germline (reference sequence). The CDR3 sequence is 15 residues long. This CDR3 is CSARDGSGSLYEQFF. The CDR3 DNA sequence: TGCAGTGCTAGAGATGGCAGCGGGAGTCTCTATGAGCAGTTCTTC.

V usage is TRBV15 and J usage is TRBJ2-1, with a tentative D call TRBD2 (6 bases). V dropped 8 bases and J dropped 2 bases, with 13 bases sitting between them. The germline V gene has CDR1 LNHNV and CDR2 YYDKDF (reference sequence). The CDR3 sequence is 14 residues long. CDR3: CATAPAGPYNEQFF. The CDR3 coding sequence is TGTGCCACCGCCCCAGCGGGTCCCTACAATGAGCAGTTCTTC.

The chain is built from TRBV18 and TRBJ2-1; TRBD1 matches at 7 bases. CDR1 is KGHSH, CDR2 LQKENI, per germline. CDR3 size: 16 residues. Trimming removed 2 bases from V and 2 bases from J; junction bases left unmatched: 6. The CDR3 region has the DNA TGTGCCAGCTCACCAAGCGCAGGGGGAACCTACAATGAGCAGTTCTTC. Its protein is CASSPSAGGTYNEQFF.

The chain employs TRBV30 and TRBJ2-3; TRBD2 matches 10 bases. The CDR3 is 16 amino acids. J gave up 5 bases and V 4 bases, and 12 bases lay outside the gene matches. Germline CDR1 is GTSNPN and CDR2 is SVGIG (reference sequence). As DNA, the CDR3 is TGTGCCTGGAACCCGGGAAGAGCGGGGGGGAAAGATACGCAGTATTTT. This sequence encodes CAWNPGRAGGKDTQYF.

The CDR3: CASSLSVGEQYF. CDR3 nucleotide sequence: TGTGCCAGCAGCTTAAGTGTTGGGGAGCAGTACTTC. The chain recombines TRBV7-9 with TRBJ2-7, with D hard to call. This CDR3 is built from 12 residues. In germline, CDR1 is SEHNR, CDR2 FQNEAQ (reference sequence). The V and J ends lost 2 bases and 7 bases respectively, with 9 bases between them.

In its sample, this clonotype was seen a few times. This sequence joins TRBV5-1 and TRBJ2-1; 9 positions match TRBD2. Germline lookup yields CDR1 SGHRS and CDR2 YFSETQ. V was pared by 4 bases and J by 2 bases, with 7 bases of the junction left unmatched. CDR3 length equals 16 residues. The CDR3 loop is CASSLSVAGAYNEQFF. CDR3 coding DNA: TGCGCCAGCAGCCTCTCGGTAGCGGGAGCCTACAATGAGCAGTTCTTC.

This clonotype was counted only a few times. The genes are TRBV27 and TRBJ1-2, with D maybe TRBD1 (6 bases). Germline assignment: CDR1 MNHEY and CDR2 SMNVEV (reference sequence). The CDR3 loop spans 17 amino acids. Trimming shortened V by 6 bases and J by 0 bases, and 20 bases separated the two germline ends. In nucleotides, the CDR3 is TGTGCCAGCAGGACGATCACCGGGACACAAGCTAACTATGGCTACACCTTC. This encodes CASRTITGTQANYGYTF.

The table lists this clonotype with a few counts. This chain uses TRBV7-3 with TRBJ2-1, with D uncertain. The CDR3 consists of 15 residues. V was shortened by 4 bases and J by 5 bases, with 15 bases between the two germline ends. Germline V CDR1 and CDR2: SGHTA, FQGTGA. The CDR3 bases are TGTGCCAGCAGCTCCCCGGGCACCTGGGACAATGAGCAGTTCTTC. Protein sequence: CASSSPGTWDNEQFF.